This T cell receptor (beta chain) was recorded in a study of T cells in Graves' hyperthyroidism and ophthalmopathy (dated by TCRdb to about 2019). Looking at the study overall: Peripheral blood was collected at initial diagnosis, before any treatment. After sampling, hyperthyroidism patients received methimazole starting at 30 mg daily, and ophthalmopathy patients received high-dose intravenous methylprednisolone. TCR Vbeta CDR3 sequencing of 120 to 150 peripheral blood samples (43 ophthalmopathy, 75 hyperthyroidism and 17 progressor patients) is reported in the paper. Prospective prediction of ophthalmopathy was tested in an independent validation cohort of approximately 18 hyperthyroidism patients and 17 patients who later progressed to ophthalmopathy. Thyroid tissue and blood T-cell repertoires from six Graves' hyperthyroidism patients were also compared in the study. The 100 discovery patients were divided at random into training and test sets in a 7:3 ratio. TCR V-J signatures able to tell the groups apart were searched for in a discovery cohort of 90 to 100 patients, of whom more than 40 had Graves' ophthalmopathy and some 60 had stable Graves' hyperthyroidism. Summary of the overall study and its limitations: In validation, the model predicted progression to ophthalmopathy a median of around 6.5 months before onset, with approximately 71% sensitivity and roughly 79% specificity. A model built on a 13 V-J signature distinguished ophthalmopathy from stable hyperthyroidism, reaching roughly 88% sensitivity and under 84% specificity in cross-validation and 80%/75% in testing. Sample size was not statistically predetermined, and investigators were not blinded to group allocation. Most expanded thyroid clonotypes (frequency above 0.001) were also detected in blood, a finding suggesting that blood repertoires may reflect thyroid immune responses.

V gives up 5 bases and J gives up 8 bases, and the segment between their germline ends measures 16 bases. Including cysteine and phenylalanine, the CDR3 has 13 amino acids. Left in the record is the CDR3 DNA by itself, 39 bases read in frame from the first base. For CDR1 and CDR2, the germline V gene lists SGHVS and FQNEAQ. The TCR beta CDR3 regions were amplified from the RNA transcripts. For the first round of RT-PCR on the TCR CDR3, the HTBI primer set was used together with the Qiagen OneStep RT-PCR kit. The libraries were constructed in a second round of multiplex PCR and then size-selected and purified. Libraries were sequenced paired-end with 100 bp reads on an Illumina HiSeq2000. As for the original processing: SOAPnuke was used to process the raw data, throwing out any read that contained adapters or uncalled bases, had a mean Phred below 15, or lacked an exact constant-primer or identifier match. High-quality paired reads were merged using COPE v1.2.5, and each unique nucleotide sequence was defined as a clonotype. MiTCR v1.1 was used to align clonotypes to the IMGT TRBV, TRBD and TRBJ reference segments. Analysis was restricted to V-J combinations with a frequency above 0.0001, which covered roughly 99% of repertoires. A TCS score was defined as the ratio between F50 (clonal expansion) and ExV (chaos), using BLOSUM62-based TCRdist between CDR3 peptides within each V-J. Welch's t-statistics and random forest reduced roughly 530 V-J features to roughly 13, which were used in a naive Bayes classifier (R e1071). TCRdb reanalyzed the raw reads on its own, using fastp at Q25 for trimming and MiXCR for clone calling, and kept in-frame beta chains. Under each unique CDR3 protein, matching rows form one entry showing the most common genes and DNA. TCRdb's processing, not the authors' own work, is the source of the V and J calls. Across this sample there are fewer than 650,000 distinct CDR3 sequences, with approximately 15% seen only once. The leading ten clones occupy roughly 7.1% of the sample.

Moderately to severely active disease, a Clinical Activity Score of at least 3, a NOSPECS grade of at least 4, and a duration under 3 months were present in ophthalmopathy patients. Exclusion was applied to patients with uncontrolled infections, other autoimmune diseases, pregnancy or lactation. Diagnoses were based on clinical symptoms, serum thyroxine and TRAb, thyroid ultrasound and orbital computed tomography. Ficoll-Paque density gradient centrifugation was used to isolate PBMCs from about 9.4 ml of fresh peripheral blood. Total RNA was extracted with Trizol reagent, and quality was checked on an Agilent 2100 Bioanalyzer. This clonotype was seen at least ten times. The antigen it recognizes is unknown. No clone much larger than this one lies a single base away; base qualities are absent.

The sample comprised blood. The rearrangement joined TRBV7-8 to TRBJ2-7; TRBD2 could be the D gene, as 6 bases match. The receptor's source is a woman younger than 30 with Graves' ophthalmopathy. The DNA reads as follows: TGTGCCAGCAGCCCGAGGGACCTAGCGAAGCAGTACTTC. Translation gives CASSPRDLAKQYF.